This TCR beta chain emerged from a study of blood T cells in healthy people across ages. Turning to the study itself: Using template switching, researchers captured about one barcoded beta molecule for each two T cells.

Combining a sample-barcoded 5' primer with a J-beta primer mix, a second PCR ran for about 7 to 11 cycles. Via MiXCR, TCRdb re-called the 5' RACE reads, giving one row per CDR3 protein. The table shows hundreds of thousands of distinct CDR3 sequences, with more than 40% occurring only once. Study-wide results and limits: Roughly linear age-related decline in beta diversity appeared, significant by age around 36. Naive T cell percentage showed a strong correlation with the diversity of TCR beta.

Each sample used at least 6.5 million PBMCs. This CDR3 is built from 16 residues. With 3 bases clipped from V and 8 bases from J, the junction kept 6 bases outside the gene matches. Notes on this clonotype: The target antigen is unknown.

The sequencing sample was made of blood. V gene TRBV12-3 or TRBV12-4 combines with J gene TRBJ2-1; 14 bases align to TRBD2. This TCR was sampled from a woman in her fifties or sixties in good health. The CDR3 coding sequence is TGTGCCAGCAGTTTGATGGGACTAGCGGGAGTAGATGAGCAGTTCTTC. Protein product: CASSLMGLAGVDEQFF.